This T cell receptor (beta chain) was observed in a study of blood T cell repertoires in COVID-19. Study information: PBMCs, B-cell-depleted T cells, or T cells provided the cDNA or gDNA that made up the material.

Authors' processing steps: Cell counts per sample came from amplifying reference gene primers. Only in-frame clones appear in the TCRdb table, and some are missing; sequencing was by immunoSEQ multiplex PCR. The DNA was the basis for D and trimming; V, J and clone size are from that table. In the table there are roughly 90,000 clones, over 80% of which are singletons. The CDR3 extends over 15 amino acids. Looked up from germline, CDR1 is SGHTA and CDR2 is FQGNSA. The J segment lost 3 bases and the V segment lost 4 bases, leaving 5 bases of the junction unmatched. This clone was counted between two and nine times.

This clonotype was sampled from a woman aged 70 to 79 with acute or convalescent COVID-19. The chain carries TRBV7-2 and TRBJ1-2, with 10 positions matching TRBD1. Material: peripheral blood. CDR3 bases: TGTGCCAGCAGCTCGCAGACAGGGGGCTACTATGGCTACACCTTC. Translation gives CASSSQTGGYYGYTF.